This T cell receptor (beta chain) appears in the sequencing data of a study of siplizumab effects on memory and regulatory T cells. General observations from the study: An assignable phenotype, naive or memory, was missing from roughly 84-95% of proliferating CD4+ or CD8+ clones. The authors mapped only a minor fraction of alloreactive clones to unstimulated subsets.

Around 100,000 TCR templates underwent assay in each sample. Sequencing was performed with immunoSEQ multiplex PCR; in TCRdb, only in-frame clones are kept and a portion is missing. This sample yields over 100,000 clones, of which roughly 92% are seen a single time; about 0.62% belongs to the top ten. The CDR3 consists of 17 residues. Germline assignment: CDR1 MNHEY and CDR2 SMNVEV (reference sequence). Between the trimmed V and J ends, which lost 1 base and 5 bases, there was a span of 18 bases. Comment on this clone: The target antigen is unknown.

Sample: Tregs sorted from blood. The chain uses TRBV27 and TRBJ1-5, with D perhaps TRBD1 (6 bases). The TCR originated in a human donor in good health. The CDR3: CASSLFSLGGRDQPQHF. The CDR3 DNA follows: TGTGCCAGCAGTTTATTTTCGTTGGGGGGGCGAGATCAGCCCCAGCATTTT.